One sample yielded the 10 T cell receptor beta chains listed below, sequenced in a study of early T cells in non-severe SARS-CoV-2 infection. Using its own MiXCR run on the 5' RACE reads, TCRdb lists one record per CDR3 protein. The profile shows approximately 80,000 distinct CDR3 sequences, about 12% of them singletons. The sequenced sample consisted of whole blood. Receptors were obtained from an adult who was a healthcare worker with PCR-confirmed SARS-CoV-2 infection or an uninfected control (not recorded which).

The chain employs TRBV19 and TRBJ1-5, with D possibly TRBD1 on 5 matching bases. Germline CDR1 LNHDA, CDR2 SQIVND (reference sequence). The CDR3 extends over 17 amino acids. V gave up 2 bases and J gave up 5 bases, with 19 bases separating them. CDR3 sequence (DNA): TGTGCCAGTAGTATAAGTGGAGGGGCCCAAACGGATCAGCCCCAGCATTTT. This codes for CASSISGGAQTDQPQHF. Using reference TRBV19 and TRBJ1-5 for the parts outside the CDR3, the full variable domain is DGGITQSPKYLFRKEGQNVTLSCEQNLNHDAMYWYRQDPGQGLRLIYYSQIVNDFQKGDIAEGYSVSREKKESFPLTVTSAQKNPTAFYLCASSISGGAQTDQPQHFGDGTRLSIL.

A few counts support this clonotype. The rearrangement links TRBV24-1 to TRBJ2-1; D possibly matches TRBD1 or TRBD2 (5 bases each). The CDR3 is 15 amino acids. With 0 bases removed from V and 9 bases from J, the gap between germline ends came to 14 bases. Per germline, CDR1 KGHDR and CDR2 SFDVKD. CDR3 protein: CATSDLTSRGREQFF. CDR3 nucleotide sequence: TGTGCCACCAGTGATTTGACTAGTCGGGGACGTGAGCAGTTCTTC.

The CDR3 DNA is TGTGCCACCAGCAGAGGAGGGAGCGACAGGGAGCAGTACTTC. Translation gives CATSRGGSDREQYF. The V call is TRBV15, the J call TRBJ2-7; a weak D match, TRBD1 (6 bases). Germline V gene data show CDR1 as LNHNV and CDR2 as YYDKDF (reference sequence). The V and J ends lost 1 base and 7 bases respectively, with 14 bases between them. The CDR3 is 14 amino acids.

The table lists this clonotype with a few counts. The genes are TRBV3-1 and TRBJ2-1, with 7 bases that match TRBD2. With 7 bases clipped from V and 7 bases from J, the junction kept 19 bases outside the gene matches. The CDR3 sequence is 17 residues long. Per germline, CDR1 LGHDT and CDR2 YNNKEL (reference sequence). The CDR3 DNA reads as TGTGCCAGCACCACGATAACTTCTCGCGGGAGAAAAAATGAGCAGTTCTTC. Protein sequence: CASTTITSRGRKNEQFF.

This clonotype showed up many times. This chain connects TRBV28 to TRBJ1-6; D remains unclear. Trimming removed 7 bases from V and 7 bases from J, with 20 bases in between. Germline CDR1 is MDHEN and CDR2 is SYDVKM. The CDR3 is 16 amino acids. The CDR3 nucleotides are TGTGCCAGCACCCTACCCCGGCCAGTCGGGAATTCACCCCTCCACTTT. Translation: CASTLPRPVGNSPLHF. Based on the CDR3 plus reference TRBV28 and TRBJ1-6, the full variable domain is DVKVTQSSRYLVKRTGEKVFLECVQDMDHENMFWYRQDPGLGLRLIYFSYDVKMKEKGDIPEGYSVSREKKERFSLILESASTNQTSMYLCASTLPRPVGNSPLHFGNGTRLTVT.

This clonotype was found a few times. The chain recombines TRBV7-8 with TRBJ2-7; no reliable D call. The germline V gene has CDR1 SGHVS and CDR2 FQNEAQ. The CDR3 consists of 14 residues. Trimming left V 3 bases short and J 5 bases short, with 14 bases between. CDR3 sequence reads: CASSFSFVSDEQYF. The CDR3 nucleotides are TGTGCCAGCAGCTTCTCCTTCGTGTCGGACGAGCAGTACTTC.

The chain links TRBV29-1 to TRBJ1-2; D is perhaps TRBD1 (5 bases). CDR3 size: 12 residues. The germline V gene has CDR1 SQVTM and CDR2 ANQGSEA. Trimming removed 3 bases at V and 8 bases at J, with 13 bases between. CDR3 bases: TGCAGCGTTGAGCGACAGACTTTCGGCTACACCTTC. It translates to CSVERQTFGYTF.

This clonotype has just a few counts. The rearrangement joins TRBV7-9 to TRBJ1-1; the D is unclear. Germline V CDR1 and CDR2: SEHNR, FQNEAQ (reference sequence). The CDR3 has 13 residues. V was cut by 9 bases and J by 3 bases, with 14 bases left in between. In nucleotides, the CDR3 is TGTGCCAGTGACGAGGGCGGCCACACTGAAGCTTTCTTT. Encoded protein: CASDEGGHTEAFF.

The V gene is TRBV20-1, the J gene TRBJ2-4; a weak D match, TRBD1 (5 bases). Germline V gene sequence: CDR1 DFQATT, CDR2 SNEGSKA (reference sequence). V was shortened by 3 bases and J by 3 bases, with 12 bases between the two germline ends. The CDR3 spans 14 residues. This CDR3 is CSARDTWDKNIQYF. CDR3 DNA: TGCAGTGCTAGGGACACTTGGGACAAAAACATTCAGTACTTC.

This clonotype showed up many times. The chain couples TRBV5-5 to TRBJ1-5, with 7 bases fitting TRBD1. Germline lookup yields CDR1 SGHKS and CDR2 YYEKEE (reference sequence). V dropped 4 bases and J dropped 4; count of bases not matched to a gene: 5. This CDR3 comprises 14 residues. The CDR3 DNA follows: TGTGCCAGCAGCCTTCGGACAGGAAATCAGCCCCAGCATTTT. This sequence encodes CASSLRTGNQPQHF.